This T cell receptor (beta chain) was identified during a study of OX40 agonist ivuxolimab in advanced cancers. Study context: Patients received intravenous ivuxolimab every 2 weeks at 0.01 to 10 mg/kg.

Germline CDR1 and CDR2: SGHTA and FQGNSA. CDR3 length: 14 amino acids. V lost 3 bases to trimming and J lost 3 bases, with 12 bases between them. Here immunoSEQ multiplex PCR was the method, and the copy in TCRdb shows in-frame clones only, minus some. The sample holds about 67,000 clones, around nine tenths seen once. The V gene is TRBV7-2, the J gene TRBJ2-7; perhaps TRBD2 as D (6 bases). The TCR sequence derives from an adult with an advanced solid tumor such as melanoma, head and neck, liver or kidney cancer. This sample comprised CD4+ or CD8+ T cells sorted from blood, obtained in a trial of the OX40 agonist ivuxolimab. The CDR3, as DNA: TGTGCCAGCAGCTTTGGCCTAGCGAGCTACGAGCAGTACTTC. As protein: CASSFGLASYEQYF.